This TCR beta chain originates from a study of blood T cells in healthy people across ages. The study, taken as a whole, reports: Donors of long life had a larger count of naive CD4+ cells and greater diversity than aged donors.

A second 7 to 11 cycle PCR used barcoded and J-beta primers. All cDNA molecules were each tagged by a template-switch adaptor with 12 random nucleotides. Each CDR3 protein gets one entry after TCRdb re-called the 5' RACE reads with MiXCR. Of about 1 million distinct CDR3 sequences detected, 25% appear once; the ten largest clones hold around 0.75%. About this clonotype itself: What it binds is not known.

The CDR3 runs to 13 residues. The ends lost 6 bases at V and 0 bases at J; junction bases unmatched: 5. CDR1 is SQVTM, CDR2 ANQGSEA, per germline. These sequences were also reported in another study, on T cells of mothers and their children.

This clonotype was sampled from a girl aged 2 to 10 in good health. V is TRBV29-1 and J is TRBJ2-7; TRBD1 matches 7 bases. The specimen was blood. Written as DNA, the CDR3 is TGCAGCGTCCGGACAGGATTCTCCTACGAGCAGTACTTC. Residues: CSVRTGFSYEQYF.